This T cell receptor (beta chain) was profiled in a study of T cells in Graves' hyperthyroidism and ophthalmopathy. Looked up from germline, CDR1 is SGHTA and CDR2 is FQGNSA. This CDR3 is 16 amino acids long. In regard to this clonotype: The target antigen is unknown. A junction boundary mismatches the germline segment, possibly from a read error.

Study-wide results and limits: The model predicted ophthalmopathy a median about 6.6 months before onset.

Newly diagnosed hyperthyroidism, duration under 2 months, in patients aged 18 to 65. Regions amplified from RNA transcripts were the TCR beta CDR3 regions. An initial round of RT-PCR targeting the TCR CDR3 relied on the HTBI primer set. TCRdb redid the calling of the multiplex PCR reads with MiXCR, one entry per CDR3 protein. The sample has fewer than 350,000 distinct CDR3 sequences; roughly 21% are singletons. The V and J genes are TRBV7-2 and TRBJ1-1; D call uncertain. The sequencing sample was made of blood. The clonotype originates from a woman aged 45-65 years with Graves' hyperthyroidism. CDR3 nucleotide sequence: TGTGGCAGCAGCCTCTATCCCCCTAGGGTGAACACTGAAGCTTTCTTT. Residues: CGSSLYPPRVNTEAFF.